This is a list of T cell receptor beta chains from one sample in a study of T cell responses to AZD1222 COVID-19 vaccine. Sequenced by immunoSEQ multiplex PCR; TCRdb stores in-frame clones only, minus some. Of fewer than 200,000 clones in the sample, approximately 92% are singletons; the top ten hold around 3%. Source: peripheral blood, taken on day 0 of AZD1222 vaccination. These TCRs come from an adult in good health. Each CDR3 is given with its conserved first and last residue. Fields, in order: V gene, J gene, CDR3 protein.

V: TRBV12-3/TRBV12-4; J: TRBJ2-7; CDR3: CASSAGGPYEQYF
V: TRBV19; J: TRBJ1-1; CDR3: CASSIAGSPGGTEAFF
V: TRBV7-9; J: TRBJ2-5; CDR3: CASTSRDSQETQYF
V: TRBV11-2; J: TRBJ1-1; CDR3: CASSLGTAEAFF
V: TRBV7-2; J: TRBJ2-7; CDR3: CASSLNLAGPYEQYF
V: TRBV11-2; J: TRBJ2-7; CDR3: CASSSYPTGNPYEQYF
V: TRBV29-1; J: TRBJ1-2; CDR3: CSVGGGETNYGYTF
V: TRBV13; J: TRBJ2-1; CDR3: CASSLRSGNEQFF
V: TRBV30; J: TRBJ1-3; CDR3: CAWSVLGGSGNTIYF
V: TRBV12-3/TRBV12-4; J: TRBJ2-7; CDR3: CASSLDPPYEQYF
V: TRBV6-5; J: TRBJ2-7; CDR3: CASSPTSGSSYEQYF
V: TRBV12-3/TRBV12-4; J: TRBJ2-5; CDR3: CASSTDQETQYF
V: TRBV21-1; J: TRBJ2-4; CDR3: CASSKAGRGADQYF
V: TRBV7-9; J: TRBJ1-6; CDR3: CASSQQTGTGESPLHF
V: TRBV30; J: TRBJ1-1; CDR3: CAWSVYTEAFF
V: TRBV7-9; J: TRBJ1-3; CDR3: CASSFKDGTRSGNTIYF
V: TRBV7-9; J: TRBJ2-7; CDR3: CASSLENHEQYF
V: TRBV7-9; J: TRBJ1-1; CDR3: CASSPGAFF
V: TRBV7-9; J: TRBJ2-4; CDR3: CASSHPLKNIQYF
V: TRBV28; J: TRBJ1-1; CDR3: CASSLVNTEAFF
V: TRBV12-3/TRBV12-4; J: TRBJ2-5; CDR3: CASSFLETQYF
V: TRBV12-3/TRBV12-4; J: TRBJ2-5; CDR3: CASSLGTGGTQYF
V: TRBV6-1; J: TRBJ1-5; CDR3: CASSEADRPHQPQHF
V: TRBV6-1; J: TRBJ2-3; CDR3: CASSEALRVDTQYF
V: TRBV5-1; J: TRBJ1-5; CDR3: CASSLSGQSNQPQHF
V: TRBV12-5; J: TRBJ2-2; CDR3: CASVQGAVGELFF
V: TRBV2; J: TRBJ2-7; CDR3: CASSETSGIGGSYEQYF
V: TRBV6-5; J: TRBJ1-5; CDR3: CASGQTSNQPQHF
V: TRBV7-9; J: TRBJ2-1; CDR3: CASTGLGTEYNEQFF
V: TRBV7-9; J: TRBJ1-1; CDR3: CASSLDRYPDSQNTEAFF
V: TRBV12-3/TRBV12-4; J: TRBJ1-3; CDR3: CASSYRRNTIYF
V: TRBV5-1; J: TRBJ1-2; CDR3: CASSLAGGSYDGYTF
V: TRBV5-4; J: TRBJ2-5; CDR3: CASSPTGAGETQYF
V: TRBV4-1; J: TRBJ2-3; CDR3: CASRLTGRSPDTQYF
V: TRBV12-3/TRBV12-4; J: TRBJ2-7; CDR3: CASSLIGYEQYF
V: TRBV14; J: TRBJ2-3; CDR3: CASSPIIDTQYF
V: TRBV4-1; J: TRBJ1-5; CDR3: CASSQEDRGNNQPQHF
V: TRBV6-1; J: TRBJ1-2; CDR3: CASSEDYGYTF
V: TRBV7-9; J: TRBJ2-5; CDR3: CASSLGRLAVDQETQYF
V: TRBV29-1; J: TRBJ1-1; CDR3: CSVIGGGNTEAFF
V: TRBV12-3/TRBV12-4; J: TRBJ2-1; CDR3: CASSWTSGNEQFF
V: TRBV11-2; J: TRBJ1-6; CDR3: CASSAGGSGARNSPLHF
V: TRBV19; J: TRBJ1-1; CDR3: CASSMRSTEAFF
V: TRBV5-1; J: TRBJ2-5; CDR3: CASSPGLAGGQETQYF
V: TRBV5-5; J: TRBJ1-1; CDR3: CASSPSHQSNTEAFF
V: TRBV19; J: TRBJ1-2; CDR3: CASRPERVGGYTF
V: TRBV20-1; J: TRBJ1-2; CDR3: CSASISGRNYGYTF
V: TRBV29-1; J: TRBJ1-2; CDR3: CSVEGQGANYGYTF
V: TRBV14; J: TRBJ2-5; CDR3: CASSQDGRSTEDEGFGETQYF
V: TRBV12-3/TRBV12-4; J: TRBJ1-2; CDR3: CASSRDGLYGYTF
V: TRBV30; J: TRBJ1-2; CDR3: CASNLPTGEDGYTF
V: TRBV20-1; J: TRBJ2-1; CDR3: CSASEISGIGQFF
V: TRBV11-2; J: TRBJ2-1; CDR3: CASSLDTPGSQFF
V: TRBV4-1; J: TRBJ2-5; CDR3: CASSVGSGQGETQYF
V: TRBV27; J: TRBJ1-1; CDR3: CASSLGRLNTEAFF